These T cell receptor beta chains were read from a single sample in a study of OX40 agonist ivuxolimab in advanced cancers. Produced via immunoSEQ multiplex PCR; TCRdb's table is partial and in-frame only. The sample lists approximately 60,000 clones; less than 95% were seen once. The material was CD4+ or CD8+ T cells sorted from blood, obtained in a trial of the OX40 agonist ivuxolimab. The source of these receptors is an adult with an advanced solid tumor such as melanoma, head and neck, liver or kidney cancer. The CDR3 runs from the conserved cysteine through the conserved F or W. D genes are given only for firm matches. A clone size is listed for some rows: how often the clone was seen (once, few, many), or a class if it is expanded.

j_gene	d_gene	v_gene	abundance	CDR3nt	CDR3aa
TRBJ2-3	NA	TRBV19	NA	TGTGCCAGTAGTATTTTCGGCGGAGATACGCAGTATTTT	CASSIFGGDTQYF
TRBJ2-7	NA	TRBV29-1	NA	TGCAGCGTCCCGATGATCGACCGAATAAGCTCCTACGAGCAGTACTTC	CSVPMIDRISSYEQYF
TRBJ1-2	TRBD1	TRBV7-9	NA	TGTGCCAGCAGCTCGCCCCCCGGGACAGGGGGATATGGCTACACCTTC	CASSSPPGTGGYGYTF
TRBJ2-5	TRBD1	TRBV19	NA	TGTGCCAGTAGTGATCGGGACAGGGGAGAGACCCAGTACTTC	CASSDRDRGETQYF
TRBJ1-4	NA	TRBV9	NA	TGTGCCAGCAGCGTTAGAGGTGAGCCCGATGAAAAACTGTTTTTT	CASSVRGEPDEKLFF
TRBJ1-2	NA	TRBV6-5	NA	TGTGCCAGCAGTCCGGACATGCGCTATGGCTACACCTTC	CASSPDMRYGYTF
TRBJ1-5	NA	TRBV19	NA	TGTGCCAGTAGTATGGAGACGGCTAGCAATCAGCCCCAGCATTTT	CASSMETASNQPQHF
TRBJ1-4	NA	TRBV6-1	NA	TGTGCCAGCAGTGAAGGAGGGTTGAGTGAAAAACTGTTTTTT	CASSEGGLSEKLFF
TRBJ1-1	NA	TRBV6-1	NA	TGTGCCAGCCGGTCCCCGACAGCTGAAGCTTTCTTT	CASRSPTAEAFF
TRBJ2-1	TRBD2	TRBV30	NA	TGTGCCTGGAGTGGGACTAGCGGGAGTTTCGATGAGCAGTTCTTC	CAWSGTSGSFDEQFF
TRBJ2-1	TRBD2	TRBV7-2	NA	TGTGCCAGCAGCTGGGCGTCGGGAGGGAGAAGGTCCTACAATGAGCAGTTCTTC	CASSWASGGRRSYNEQFF
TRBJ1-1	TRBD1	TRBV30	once	TGTGCCTTCTCGGGACAGGGGAACACTGAAGCTTTCTTT	CAFSGQGNTEAFF
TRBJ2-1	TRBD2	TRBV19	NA	TGTGCCAGTAGACGACTAGCGGAAGAGAAGGAGCAGTTCTTC	CASRRLAEEKEQFF
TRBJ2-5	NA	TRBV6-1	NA	TGTGCCAGCAGTGAAAGCCCGACAAGCCAAGAGACCCAGTACTTC	CASSESPTSQETQYF
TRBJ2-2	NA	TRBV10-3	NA	TGTGCCATCAGTGAGGTACTAGCCGCCACCGGGGAGCTGTTTTTT	CAISEVLAATGELFF
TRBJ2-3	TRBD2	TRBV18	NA	TGTGCCAGCTCACCTCAGTCTAGCGGGAGGGCCACAGATACGCAGTATTTT	CASSPQSSGRATDTQYF
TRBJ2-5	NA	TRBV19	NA	TGTGCCAGTAGTATAGATCAAAGAGAGACCCAGTACTTC	CASSIDQRETQYF
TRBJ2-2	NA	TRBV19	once	TGTGCCAGTAGTAAAAAAACCGGGGAGCTGTTTTTT	CASSKKTGELFF
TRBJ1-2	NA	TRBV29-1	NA	TGCAGCGTTGAGACCGTGGGGGTCGGCTATGGCTACACCTTC	CSVETVGVGYGYTF
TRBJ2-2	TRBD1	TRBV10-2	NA	TGCGCCAGCAGAAGGGACAGGGTTTCCACCGGGGAGCTGTTTTTT	CASRRDRVSTGELFF